Each of the 4 T cell receptor beta chains below was sequenced from the same sample in a study of blood T cell repertoires in COVID-19. TCRdb keeps only in-frame clones here, not all; method: immunoSEQ multiplex PCR. The sample lists hundreds of thousands of clones, 85% to 90% seen once, with 7.3% in the top ten. Sequenced input: peripheral blood. These receptors all come from a woman in her 70s with COVID-19, enrolled during active disease.

The gene calls are TRBV27 and TRBJ2-7; 8 positions match TRBD1. Germline CDR1 MNHEY, CDR2 SMNVEV (reference sequence). Trimming removed 4 bases from V and 11 bases from J; junction bases left unmatched: 7. The CDR3 has 12 amino acids. CDR3 coding DNA: TGTGCCAGCAGTTACGACAGGGGAAGGGAGTACTTC. This translates into CASSYDRGREYF.

The gene calls are TRBV10-1 and TRBJ2-1, with TRBD2 matching 9 bases. V lost 9 bases to trimming and J lost 7 bases; unmatched junction nucleotides: 10. Germline values: CDR1 WNHNN, CDR2 SYGVQD (reference sequence). The length of the CDR3 is 14 residues. The CDR3 spells CASQEVAGANEQFF. The DNA for the CDR3 is TGCGCCAGTCAGGAGGTAGCGGGGGCGAATGAGCAGTTCTTC.

The chain links TRBV21-1 to TRBJ1-2; the table's D call, TRBD1, was not checked against the DNA. TRBV21-1 is assigned pseudogene status. The CDR3 length is 17 residues. CDR3 in amino acids: CASSKDLDRKISHGYTF. Written as DNA, the CDR3 is TGTGCCAGCAGCAAAGATCTTGACAGGAAGATAAGTCATGGCTACACCTTC.

The V call is TRBV10-1, the J call TRBJ1-2, with no clear D. V lost 8 bases to trimming and J lost 13 bases, with 8 bases between them. Germline lookup yields CDR1 WNHNN and CDR2 SYGVQD (reference sequence). The CDR3 sequence is 8 residues long. The CDR3 reads CASSLPTF. The CDR3 DNA reads as TGCGCCAGCTCCCTTCCCACCTTC.